The source of this T cell receptor beta chain is a study of early T cells in non-severe SARS-CoV-2 infection. The wider study: Alpha and beta chains were unpaired, from unsorted whole-blood bulk RNA.

Each CDR3 protein is one row after TCRdb ran MiXCR on the 5' RACE reads. The sample lists tens of thousands of distinct CDR3 sequences; approximately 6% were seen once. This clonotype was seen a few times. The CDR3 consists of 13 residues. V gave up 5 bases and J gave up 10 bases, with 14 bases separating them. The germline V gene has CDR1 SGHAT and CDR2 FQNNGV. This chain links TRBV11-2 with TRBJ1-4; no definite D call. Sequencing input: whole blood. This clonotype was obtained from an adult who was a healthcare worker with PCR-confirmed SARS-CoV-2 infection or an uninfected control (not recorded which). CDR3 protein: CASSLMDRGKLFF. As DNA, the CDR3 is TGTGCCAGCAGCCTAATGGACCGAGGAAAACTGTTTTTT.